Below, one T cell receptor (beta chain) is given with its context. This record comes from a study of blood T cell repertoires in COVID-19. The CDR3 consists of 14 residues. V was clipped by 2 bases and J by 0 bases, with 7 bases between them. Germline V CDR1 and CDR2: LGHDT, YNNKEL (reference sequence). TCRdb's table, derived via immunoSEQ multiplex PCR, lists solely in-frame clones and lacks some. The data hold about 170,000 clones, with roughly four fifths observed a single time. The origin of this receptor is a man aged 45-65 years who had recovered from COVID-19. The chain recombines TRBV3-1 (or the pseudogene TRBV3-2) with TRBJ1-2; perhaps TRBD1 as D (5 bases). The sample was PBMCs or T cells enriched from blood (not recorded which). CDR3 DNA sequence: TGTGCCAGCAGCCAACAGGGTTCTAACTATGGCTACACCTTC. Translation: CASSQQGSNYGYTF.